The next 20 T cell receptor beta chains were all read from a single sample in a study of T cells in Graves' hyperthyroidism and ophthalmopathy. From RNA transcripts, TCR beta CDR3 regions were amplified. The TCR CDR3 first-round RT-PCR relied on the HTBI primer set. TCRdb called the multiplex PCR reads again in MiXCR, with one record for every CDR3 protein. The sample records over 650,000 distinct CDR3 sequences, 45% being singletons. The sample comprised peripheral blood or thyroid tissue (not recorded which). Source of these receptors: an adult man with Graves' disease, either hyperthyroidism or ophthalmopathy (not recorded which).

The rearrangement uses TRBV2 and TRBJ1-2; no clear D. Germline V gene data show CDR1 as SNHLY and CDR2 as FYNNEI. Trimming took off 6 bases at V and 4 bases at J, with 12 bases between the two ends. This CDR3 has 13 amino acids. CDR3 bases: TGTGCCAGCAGCCAAGTCGGCAGCTATGGCTACACCTTC. Protein: CASSQVGSYGYTF. The full variable domain, with the rest looked up from reference TRBV2 and TRBJ1-2, is EPEVTQTPSHQVTQMGQEVILRCVPISNHLYFYWYRQILGQKVEFLVSFYNNEISEKSEIFDDQFSVERPDGSNFTLKIRSTKLEDSAMYFCASSQVGSYGYTFGSGTRLTVV.

The chain carries TRBV29-1 and TRBJ2-2, with D perhaps TRBD2 (5 bases). This CDR3 comprises 12 residues. The germline V gene encodes CDR1 SQVTM and CDR2 ANQGSEA. Trimming left V 8 bases short and J 7 bases short, with 14 bases between. CDR3 coding DNA: TGCAGCAGTGAGCGGTATAGCGGGGAGCTGTTTTTT. Translating it yields CSSERYSGELFF.

The count of this clonotype is one. This chain uses TRBV24-1 with TRBJ2-5, with unresolved D. Between the trimmed V and J ends, which lost 2 bases and 7 bases, there was a span of 7 bases. The CDR3 spans 12 residues. Germline V lookup: CDR1 KGHDR, CDR2 SFDVKD. The CDR3 DNA reads TGTGCCACCAGTGATTCGACGGGGACCCAGTACTTC. Its translation: CATSDSTGTQYF.

The V gene is TRBV2, the J gene TRBJ1-2; TRBD1 matches 10 bases. The CDR3 totals 18 residues. Germline assignment: CDR1 SNHLY and CDR2 FYNNEI. Trimming removed 3 bases from V and 7 bases from J; junction bases left unmatched: 17. In DNA, the CDR3 is TGTGCCAGCAGTGATCCGGGACAGGGGACTTCTAACCTCAGTGGCTACACCTTC. Amino acids: CASSDPGQGTSNLSGYTF.

There are a few counts of this clonotype. The genes are TRBV3-1 and TRBJ1-2, with no clear D. The CDR3 spans 15 residues. Trimming shortened V by 0 bases and J by 4 bases, and 12 bases separated the two germline ends. The germline V gene has CDR1 LGHDT and CDR2 YNNKEL (reference sequence). CDR3 DNA sequence: TGTGCCAGCAGCCAAGATCTGCGGGTCGGCTATGGCTACACCTTC. This gives the protein CASSQDLRVGYGYTF.

The chain carries TRBV7-2 and TRBJ2-3, with TRBD2 identical over 7 bases. The germline V gene encodes CDR1 SGHTA and CDR2 FQGNSA. The CDR3 runs 15 residues. V shed 8 bases, J shed 4 bases, and the junction held 12 bases outside the gene matches. The CDR3 loop reads CASGDSGDSSDTQYF. The CDR3 DNA reads as TGTGCCAGCGGAGACAGCGGGGACTCTTCAGATACGCAGTATTTT.

V usage is TRBV15 and J usage is TRBJ2-5; no clear D gene. Matching the DNA end better, TRBJ2-1 makes the J call doubtful. This CDR3 is built from 13 residues. The germline V gene encodes CDR1 LNHNV and CDR2 YYDKDF (reference sequence). CDR3 DNA: TGTGCCACCAGCAGAGATGCGTACAATGAGCAGTTCTTC. Its protein product is CATSRDAYNEQFF.

This clonotype was counted only a few times. The junction differs from germline at one of its ends, possibly a read error. The rearrangement joins TRBV10-3 to TRBJ1-5; D ambiguous. This CDR3 region has 13 residues. Germline loops: CDR1 ENHRY, CDR2 SYGVKD. Here the CDR3 reads CASSTRHNQPQHF. CDR3 in DNA: TGTGCCAGCAGTACAAGACACAATCAGCCCCAGCATTTT.

The V gene is TRBV13, the J gene TRBJ2-5; possible D gene TRBD1, 5 bases. Germline values: CDR1 PRHDT, CDR2 FYEKMQ (reference sequence). The CDR3 extends over 13 amino acids. V was pared by 6 bases and J by 5 bases, with 13 bases between. This CDR3 reads CASSPGRVETQYF. CDR3 nucleotides: TGTGCCAGCAGTCCAGGCAGGGTCGAGACCCAGTACTTC.

A remark on this clonotype: This may stem from a read error, because a much larger clone lies one nucleotide away. The V and J genes are TRBV7-8 and TRBJ1-6; weak D call: TRBD1 (5 bases). The length of the CDR3 is 14 residues. Germline CDR1 is SGHVS and CDR2 is FQNEAQ. The CDR3 here is CAGSLSGYASPLHF. CDR3 sequence (DNA): TGTGCCGGCAGTTTATCAGGGTACGCTTCACCCCTCCACTTT.

Ten or more counts support this clonotype. This chain joins TRBV24-1 and TRBJ1-2; D remains ambiguous. Germline CDR1 and CDR2: KGHDR and SFDVKD. The CDR3 has 13 amino acids. V was trimmed by 4 bases and J by 6 bases, leaving 11 bases between them. The DNA for the CDR3 is TGTGCCACCAGTGACCCCGGGAGGGATGGCTACACCTTC. It yields the protein CATSDPGRDGYTF.

The chain combines TRBV9 with TRBJ2-5, with D possibly matching TRBD2 (6 bases). Deletions cut 3 bases from V and 2 bases from J, with 17 bases between. Germline lookup yields CDR1 SGDLS and CDR2 YYNGEE. The length of the CDR3 is 16 residues. CDR3 sequence (DNA): TGTGCCAGCAGCGGGATGGAAGCGGGCCTGCAAGAGACCCAGTACTTC. It encodes CASSGMEAGLQETQYF. The full variable domain, rest sourced from reference TRBV9 and TRBJ2-5, is DSGVTQTPKHLITATGQRVTLRCSPRSGDLSVYWYQQSLDQGLQFLIQYYNGEERAKGNILERFSAQQFPDLHSELNLSSLELGDSALYFCASSGMEAGLQETQYFGPGTRLLVL.

The genes are TRBV4-3 and TRBJ1-3; a possible D gene is TRBD1 (6 bases). This CDR3 is 17 amino acids long. Germline CDR1 is LGHNA and CDR2 is YSLEER. V was trimmed by 0 bases and J by 1 base, leaving 13 bases between them. The CDR3 DNA follows: TGCGCCAGCAGCCAAGATCAGGGGATTGTTTCTGGAAACACCATATATTTT. Protein: CASSQDQGIVSGNTIYF.

The chain couples TRBV29-1 to TRBJ2-5; no clear D. Germline V gene data show CDR1 as SQVTM and CDR2 as ANQGSEA. V lost 5 bases and J lost 4, with 11 bases in between. The CDR3 sequence is 12 residues long. The CDR3 protein is CSVMGYTETQYF. In nucleotides, the CDR3 is TGCAGCGTTATGGGGTACACAGAGACCCAGTACTTC.

This clonotype was counted ten times or more. V and J are TRBV6-5 and TRBJ1-2; possibly TRBD1 for D (5 bases). The CDR3 runs 13 residues. Germline CDR1 is MNHEY and CDR2 is SVGAGI. V gave up 6 bases and J gave up 7 bases, with 15 bases separating them. The CDR3 loop is CASSAGIRGGYTF. The DNA for the CDR3 is TGTGCCAGCAGCGCAGGGATCCGGGGTGGCTACACCTTC.

The chain links TRBV25-1 to TRBJ1-5, with 10 bases identical to TRBD1. The CDR3 is made up of 14 amino acids. Germline V gene sequence: CDR1 MGHDK, CDR2 SYGVNS. The V and J ends lost 6 bases and 6 bases, in that order; junction bases with no gene match: 5. The CDR3 sequence: CASRDRGEGQPQHF. DNA for the CDR3: TGTGCCAGCAGGGACAGGGGGGAGGGTCAGCCCCAGCATTTT.

This clonotype occurred many times. V is TRBV2 and J is TRBJ2-6; no firm D call. The CDR3 runs to 15 residues. The V and J ends lost 6 bases and 1 base respectively, with 10 bases between them. The germline V gene has CDR1 SNHLY and CDR2 FYNNEI. This CDR3 reads CASRRTGSGANVLTF. CDR3 bases: TGTGCCAGCAGGCGGACGGGTTCTGGGGCCAACGTCCTGACTTTC.

There are a few counts of this clonotype. J is TRBJ2-2 and V is TRBV2; the D gene is possibly TRBD2 (6 bases). The ends were cut back, 6 bases at V and 3 bases at J, with 14 bases in the middle. This CDR3 comprises 15 residues. The germline CDR1 and CDR2 sequences are SNHLY and FYNNEI. For the CDR3, the DNA is TGTGCCAGCAGGAGGTCGGGGGTAGACACCGGGGAGCTGTTTTTT. Amino acids: CASRRSGVDTGELFF.

The chain uses TRBV11-2 and TRBJ1-1, with D possibly being TRBD1 (5 bases). V lost 5 bases, J lost 5 bases, and 15 bases lay in between. The CDR3 sequence is 14 residues long. Per the germline V gene, CDR1 is SGHAT and CDR2 is FQNNGV. CDR3 nucleotides: TGTGCCAGCAGCGAACCTCAGGGCAGAACTGAAGCTTTCTTT. It encodes CASSEPQGRTEAFF.

Notes on this clonotype: A much larger clonotype is one base distant, so this may be a read error. The chain combines TRBV20-1 with TRBJ1-2; no clear D gene. This CDR3 comprises 12 residues. Germline-derived CDR1 and CDR2 are DFQATT and SNEGSKA (reference sequence). The germline V and J ends were trimmed by 6 bases and 0 bases, with 8 bases remaining between them. The CDR3 coding sequence is TGCAGTGCCGGACCGCCTAACTATGGCTACACCTTC. Protein: CSAGPPNYGYTF.